These 3 T cell receptor beta chains were all obtained from the same sample, sequenced in a study of cytomegalovirus exposure and HLA in healthy donors. This PCR relied on a set of 60 Vbeta primers and 13 Jbeta primers. TCRdb's table, derived via immunoSEQ multiplex PCR, lists solely in-frame clones and lacks some. The sample carries roughly 190,000 clones, roughly 13% recorded once. The specimen was PBMCs. The receptor source for this set is a man aged 45-65 years in good health and CMV-seropositive.

The V gene is TRBV7-2, the J gene TRBJ2-1; 7 bases align to TRBD2. The ends lost 4 bases at V and 8 bases at J; junction bases unmatched: 14. The length of the CDR3 is 16 residues. Germline CDR1 is SGHTA and CDR2 is FQGNSA. The CDR3 region has the DNA TGTGCCAGCAGCTCGCCTTGGAGCACGGGAGGCGATGAGCAGTTCTTC. As protein: CASSSPWSTGGDEQFF.

V and J are TRBV18 and TRBJ2-5; 8 nucleotides line up with TRBD2. V was pared by 3 bases and J by 5 bases, with 2 bases of the junction left unmatched. The germline V gene has CDR1 KGHSH and CDR2 LQKENI. CDR3 length equals 13 residues. The chain's CDR3 is CASSPGLDETQYF. Written as DNA, the CDR3 is TGTGCCAGCTCACCGGGACTAGACGAGACCCAGTACTTC.

This clone was seen a few times. The CDR3 is CASSFRLPPYEQYF. Written as DNA, the CDR3 is TGTGCCAGCAGTTTCAGACTCCCGCCCTACGAGCAGTACTTC. The genes are TRBV6-6 and TRBJ2-7; no clear D gene. Deletions cut 4 bases from V and 2 bases from J, with 12 bases between. The CDR3 spans 14 residues. Germline CDR1 and CDR2: MNHNY and SVGAGI (reference sequence).